These 8 T cell receptor beta chains were all obtained from the same sample, sequenced in a study of shared clonotypes between healthy human individuals. Sequencing was performed with immunoSEQ multiplex PCR; in TCRdb, only in-frame clones are kept and a portion is missing. Among about 490,000 clones listed, approximately 79% were seen once. Material for sequencing was PBMCs. Every receptor here comes from a woman in her forties in good health. Some clones in this sample may be carry-over from other donors' samples.

This clone has a handful of counts. The chain has TRBV14 and TRBJ2-2; D remains ambiguous. Germline CDR1 reads SGHDN; CDR2 reads FVKESK. The CDR3 consists of 16 residues. The V gene lost 3 bases and the J gene lost 4 bases, with 15 bases spanning the gap. CDR3 bases: TGTGCCAGCAGCCAGGATCTACCCAGGCTCACCGGGGAGCTGTTTTTT. It encodes CASSQDLPRLTGELFF. The whole variable domain, remainder taken from reference TRBV14 and TRBJ2-2, is EAGVTQFPSHSVIEKGQTVTLRCDPISGHDNLYWYRRVMGKEIKFLLHFVKESKQDESGMPNNRFLAERTGGTYSTLKVQPAELEDSGVYFCASSQDLPRLTGELFFGEGSRLTVL.

The rearrangement joins TRBV27 to TRBJ2-3; D remains ambiguous. V was cut by 3 bases and J by 2 bases, with 9 bases left in between. The CDR3 is 14 residues long. The germline CDR1 and CDR2 sequences are MNHEY and SMNVEV (reference sequence). CDR3 sequence (DNA): TGTGCCAGCAGTTTTATCGCGTTCACAGATACGCAGTATTTT. Its translation is CASSFIAFTDTQYF.

The chain has TRBV28 and TRBJ1-1, with 10 bases aligning to TRBD1. Germline V lookup: CDR1 MDHEN, CDR2 SYDVKM. The V and J ends lost 3 bases and 2 bases, in that order; junction bases with no gene match: 3. This CDR3 spans 15 amino acids. CDR3 amino acids: CASSFWTGGNTEAFF. The CDR3, as DNA: TGTGCCAGCAGTTTTTGGACAGGGGGAAACACTGAAGCTTTCTTT.

The V gene is TRBV7-8, the J gene TRBJ2-7, with 10 bases matching TRBD2. V was clipped by 5 bases and J by 2 bases; unmatched bases: 6. The CDR3 is made up of 15 amino acids. Germline V gene sequence: CDR1 SGHVS, CDR2 FQNEAQ. CDR3 coding DNA: TGTGCCAGCAGCCTCCGACTAGCGGGTCCCTACGAGCAGTACTTC. Protein product: CASSLRLAGPYEQYF.

The rearrangement links TRBV6-6 to TRBJ2-7; possible D gene TRBD1, 5 bases. Germline V CDR1 and CDR2: MNHNY, SVGAGI (reference sequence). The CDR3 runs 15 residues. Trimming stripped 0 bases from V and 3 bases from J, with 12 bases between. The CDR3 region is CASSYSGPTDYEQYF. In nucleotides, the CDR3 is TGTGCCAGCAGTTACTCAGGGCCGACAGACTACGAGCAGTACTTC.

The chain has TRBV2 and TRBJ2-1; 11 nucleotides align to TRBD2. Germline CDR1 and CDR2: SNHLY and FYNNEI. This CDR3 is 18 amino acids long. The V gene end was trimmed by 1 base and the J gene end by 7 bases; junction bases not matched to a gene: 12. Written as DNA, the CDR3 is TGTGCCAGCAGTGAAGATCCCACTAGCGGGAGAAGAAGGAATGAGCAGTTCTTC. It yields the protein CASSEDPTSGRRRNEQFF.

The gene calls are TRBV19 and TRBJ1-2; no clear D gene. V lost 6 bases and J 3 bases, leaving 14 bases between the germline ends. The CDR3 is 14 amino acids. Germline V gives CDR1 LNHDA, CDR2 SQIVND (reference sequence). The CDR3 DNA reads as TGTGCCAGTAGCGCTACAGAAACTTACTATGGCTACACCTTC. This translates into CASSATETYYGYTF.

This sequence joins TRBV30 and TRBJ1-2, with D uncertain. The length of the CDR3 is 13 residues. The V and J ends lost 6 bases and 5 bases respectively, with 16 bases between them. CDR1 and CDR2 (germline): GTSNPN, SVGIG (reference sequence). The CDR3 nucleotides read TGTGCCTGTCCGGGGTCGGGTGGGTATGGCTACACCTTC. Its translation is CACPGSGGYGYTF.